The next 13 T cell receptor beta chains were all read from a single sample in a study of regulatory T cells in long-lasting Graves disease. Sequencing libraries for TCR beta were prepared with iRepertoire HTBI primers and Arm-PCR of CDR3 regions. TCRdb re-called the multiplex PCR reads with MiXCR, one entry per CDR3 protein. Here the sample spans 500,000 or so distinct CDR3 sequences, about a sixth being singletons. Time point meaning: newly diagnosed GD, antithyroid drugs for less than 3 months. Isolated PBMC RNA provided the starting material for the TCR library. The same sample was also used in a study of T cells in Graves' hyperthyroidism and ophthalmopathy.

This material consisted of peripheral blood mononuclear cells (PBMCs), taken at new diagnosis, from a patient treated with antithyroid drugs. The receptors here all came from a man aged 40-55 years with Graves disease.

This clonotype was observed many times. The rearrangement links TRBV2 to TRBJ2-2; D is ambiguous. This CDR3 comprises 14 residues. CDR1 SNHLY and CDR2 FYNNEI come from the germline V gene. Deletions cut 6 bases from V and 0 bases from J, with 8 bases between. Written as DNA, the CDR3 is TGTGCCAGCAGGTGGGCAGCGAACACCGGGGAGCTGTTTTTT. Amino acid sequence: CASRWAANTGELFF.

This sequence joins TRBV5-1 and TRBJ2-1; no clear D gene. CDR3 length: 15 residues. V was shortened by 4 bases and J by 0 bases, with 11 bases between the two germline ends. CDR1 and CDR2 (germline): SGHRS, YFSETQ. The CDR3 loop reads CASSPPLGSYNEQFF. CDR3 bases: TGCGCCAGCAGCCCTCCCCTGGGCTCCTACAATGAGCAGTTCTTC.

This clonotype was recorded many times. The chain uses TRBV30 and TRBJ2-7; D remains unclear. The CDR3 is 11 residues long. Germline values: CDR1 GTSNPN, CDR2 SVGIG (reference sequence). Trimming pared 4 bases from V and 4 bases from J, leaving 8 bases between. The CDR3 DNA sequence: TGTGCCTGGACGGTCGGATACGAGCAGTACTTC. Its translation is CAWTVGYEQYF.

This clonotype appeared many times. J is TRBJ2-1 and V is TRBV30, with D perhaps TRBD1 (6 bases). The ends were cut back, 2 bases at V and 12 bases at J, with 17 bases in the middle. Per germline, CDR1 GTSNPN and CDR2 SVGIG (reference sequence). The CDR3 covers 13 residues. CDR3 amino acids: CAWSTGHQRGQFF. CDR3 nucleotide sequence: TGTGCCTGGAGTACGGGACATCAACGAGGGCAGTTCTTC.

This clonotype was seen ten or more times. This chain uses TRBV2 with TRBJ1-5; D is possibly TRBD1 (5 bases). The CDR3 is 14 amino acids. V dropped 8 bases and J dropped 6 bases, with 17 bases sitting between them. Germline values: CDR1 SNHLY, CDR2 FYNNEI. CDR3 region: CASGGPTVGQPQHF. For the CDR3, the DNA is TGTGCCAGCGGAGGCCCGACAGTAGGTCAGCCCCAGCATTTT. Looking up the rest from reference TRBV2 and TRBJ1-5 gives the full variable domain: EPEVTQTPSHQVTQMGQEVILRCVPISNHLYFYWYRQILGQKVEFLVSFYNNEISEKSEIFDDQFSVERPDGSNFTLKIRSTKLEDSAMYFCASGGPTVGQPQHFGDGTRLSIL.

This clonotype has ten or more counts. CDR3 residues: CSASKDITGNQPQHF. CDR3 nucleotide sequence: TGCAGTGCTAGCAAGGACATAACTGGCAATCAGCCCCAGCATTTT. The rearrangement links TRBV20-1 to TRBJ1-5; TRBD1 is a possible D gene (5 bases). Trimming pared 3 bases from V and 2 bases from J, leaving 14 bases between. The CDR3 covers 15 residues. Germline V CDR1 and CDR2: DFQATT, SNEGSKA (reference sequence).

This sequence joins TRBV29-1 and TRBJ2-5, with D possibly TRBD2 on 6 matching bases. Trimming took 8 bases from V and 4 from J, leaving 17 bases between them. Germline V gene sequence: CDR1 SQVTM, CDR2 ANQGSEA. This CDR3 region has 13 residues. This chain's CDR3 is CSYTQLAVETQYF. CDR3 bases: TGCAGCTATACGCAGTTAGCGGTAGAGACCCAGTACTTC. Together with reference TRBV29-1 and TRBJ2-5, the CDR3 gives the full variable domain: SAVISQKPSRDICQRGTSLTIQCQVDSQVTMMFWYRQQPGQSLTLIATANQGSEATYESGFVIDKFPISRPNLTFSTLTVSNMSPEDSSIYLCSYTQLAVETQYFGPGTRLLVL.

The chain couples TRBV6-1 to TRBJ1-5; a possible D gene is TRBD1 (6 bases). CDR1 MNHNS and CDR2 SASEGT come from the germline V gene. Between the trimmed V and J ends, which lost 4 bases and 5 bases, there was a span of 12 bases. CDR3 size: 14 residues. The CDR3 sequence is CASSARTADQPQHF. CDR3 in DNA: TGTGCCAGCAGTGCCCGGACAGCCGATCAGCCCCAGCATTTT.

At least ten counts were recorded for this clonotype. The chain is built from TRBV2 and TRBJ2-1; a weak D match, TRBD2 (5 bases). Trimming took 3 bases from V and 9 from J, leaving 9 bases between them. The germline V gene has CDR1 SNHLY and CDR2 FYNNEI. The length of the CDR3 is 12 residues. The CDR3 sequence is CASSEPSSEQFF. The CDR3 DNA reads as TGTGCCAGCAGTGAGCCTAGCAGTGAGCAGTTCTTC.

This clonotype was recorded at least ten times. V is TRBV11-3 and J is TRBJ2-7; perhaps TRBD1 as D (5 bases). Deletions cut 2 bases from V and 5 bases from J, with 13 bases between. The germline V gene has CDR1 SGHNT and CDR2 YENEEA. This CDR3 has 14 residues. In DNA, the CDR3 is TGTGCCAGCAGCTTATCCGGCAGGGAAGACGAGCAGTACTTC. Translated, it gives CASSLSGREDEQYF. Variable domain in full (rest from reference TRBV11-3 and TRBJ2-7): EAGVVQSPRYKIIEKKQPVAFWCNPISGHNTLYWYLQNLGQGPELLIRYENEEAVDDSQLPKDRFSAERLKGVDSTLKIQPAELGDSAVYLCASSLSGREDEQYFGPGTRLTVT.

The chain links TRBV29-1 to TRBJ1-2; D uncertain. The CDR3 is 11 amino acids. Germline assignment: CDR1 SQVTM and CDR2 ANQGSEA. The V and J ends lost 4 bases and 7 bases respectively, with 10 bases between them. The CDR3 nucleotides are TGCAGCGTTGGTCTGGGAAGTGGCTACACCTTC. This translates into CSVGLGSGYTF.

There are many counts of this clonotype. V and J are TRBV2 and TRBJ1-1; the match to TRBD1 covers 12 bases. Germline-derived CDR1 and CDR2 are SNHLY and FYNNEI. This CDR3 has 15 residues. Trimming removed 3 bases from V and 4 bases from J; junction bases left unmatched: 3. CDR3 DNA sequence: TGTGCCAGCAGTGAGGGGACAGGGGGCCGCACTGAAGCTTTCTTT. This gives the protein CASSEGTGGRTEAFF.

This clonotype has only one observation. A junction end diverges from the germline sequence, so it may reflect a read error. The V and J genes are TRBV20-1 and TRBJ2-1, with 9 bases lining up with TRBD2. This CDR3 region has 14 residues. Germline V lookup: CDR1 DFQATT, CDR2 SNEGSKA (reference sequence). In DNA, the CDR3 is TGCAGTGCTAGTGGTTCTAGCGGGATGGATGAGCGGTTCTTC. It encodes CSASGSSGMDERFF.